This T cell receptor (beta chain) was identified during a study of control samples from healthy donors and cancer patients. The data were produced by immunoSEQ multiplex PCR, yet TCRdb's version contains in-frame clones alone and is incomplete. The sample records over 100,000 clones, over 85% being singletons. In germline, CDR1 is MNHEY, CDR2 SVGAGI. V was clipped by 2 bases and J by 4 bases; unmatched bases: 4. The CDR3 runs 14 residues. The genes are TRBV6-5 and TRBJ1-1; 7 bases match TRBD1. Sequences were obtained from blood. The TCR comes from a man between 18 and 35 years old in good health. The CDR3 reads CASSYQGVGTEAFF. Here the CDR3 DNA reads TGTGCCAGCAGTTACCAGGGGGTGGGCACTGAAGCTTTCTTT.